The present entry profiles one T cell receptor (beta chain) with its context. Its cognate antigen has yet to be identified. One base away there is no much larger clone; base qualities are not given. This sample was included in a study of CD8+CD57+ T cells in acquired aplastic anemia (dated by TCRdb to 2016 to 2019). About the investigation overall: DNA extracted from sorted CD4+ and CD8+ cells had a mean of approximately 3.4 ug, with a range of roughly 0.18 to 27.4 ug. A CD8+CD57+ expansion meant a frequency higher than the mean frequency seen in healthy subjects.

The germline V gene supplies CDR1 MNHNS and CDR2 SASEGT. V lost 2 bases and J lost 7 bases, and the count of bases not matched to a germline gene is 10. The CDR3 runs 16 residues from the cysteine to the valine. The kept DNA is CDR3 alone, 48 bases in frame from the first base. The patients picked for sequencing were ones in whom flow cytometry had shown an expansion of CD8+CD57+ cells. All patients had severe acquired aplastic anemia diagnosed by International Study of Aplastic Anemia and Agranulocytosis and Camitta criteria. At the time blood was sampled, none of the patients had received any therapy. TCR repertoires of sorted CD4+ and CD8+ blood T cells from severe aplastic anemia patients and healthy subjects were deep-sequenced in the study. In the USA, patient enrollment took place under clinicaltrials.gov protocols 00001620, 01623167, 00001397, 00071045, 00081523 and 00961064. Ficoll-Paque density gradient centrifugation was used to isolate peripheral blood mononuclear cells. Before DNA extraction, CD4+ and CD8+ T cells were sorted by FACS or by magnetic beads.

TCR beta VDJ combination and CDR3 sequence profiling used genomic DNA as the template. An Illumina HiSeq 2000 was used for TCR repertoire sequencing. From the authors' description of their analysis: TRBV/TRBJ rearrangement plots, CDR3 size and DJ length profiles, and Simpson's diversity index were used to assess repertoires. The immunodominant clone was defined as the most abundant DNA sequence in deep sequencing data. CDR3 amino acid sequences were checked for sharing across subjects and were also compared against the VDJdb database and published repertoires. The public reads were reprocessed in TCRdb via fastp at Q25 and MiXCR, keeping in-frame beta chains. Duplicate CDR3 protein sequences are folded into a single record with the most common DNA and genes. TCRdb's processing, not the authors', yielded these V and J calls. The sample contains 100,000 to 150,000 distinct CDR3 sequences, roughly 40% of them found a single time. Over 2% of the sample comes from the top ten.

General conclusions and limits of the study: Around 27 CD8+ CDR3 sequences were found to be shared between patients and controls, but these sequences appeared to be highly expressed in patients and within the immunodominant clones of the patients. Between patients and healthy controls, no significant difference in CD8+ Simpson's diversity was found (P=0.060).

The chain is made from TRBV6-1 and TRBJ2-7; 11 nucleotides in the junction match TRBD1. The receptor was derived from a human donor with aplastic anemia. The specimen sequenced was sorted CD4+, CD8+, or CD8+CD57+ T cells (not recorded which) from PBMCs. The bases are TGTGCCAGCAGTGAAAGGAGGGGACAGGGGGTAGGAGAGCAGTACGTC. Its protein is CASSERRGQGVGEQYV.